Shown below are 9 T cell receptor beta chains from a single sample sequenced in a study of cytomegalovirus exposure and HLA in healthy donors. PCR amplification relied on 60 Vbeta primers (plus 13 Jbeta primers). Generated by immunoSEQ multiplex PCR, the TCRdb table keeps only in-frame clones and is missing some. The sample lists 45,000 to 55,000 clones, about 57% occurring once. Sequencing was performed on PBMCs. Receptor source: a human donor in good health.

The chain combines TRBV6-6 with TRBJ1-2; unclear D gene. The CDR3 is 14 amino acids. V lost 10 bases to trimming and J lost 6 bases, with 21 bases between them. Looked up from germline, CDR1 is MNHNY and CDR2 is SVGAGI (reference sequence). Written as DNA, the CDR3 is TGTGCCACCCTTTTTTCGGACTTGTTGGATGGCTACACCTTC. Residues: CATLFSDLLDGYTF.

The J gene is TRBJ1-5, the V gene TRBV28; D may be TRBD1 (5 bases). This CDR3 has 12 amino acids. Between the trimmed V and J ends, which lost 6 bases and 7 bases, there was a span of 10 bases. The germline V gene has CDR1 MDHEN and CDR2 SYDVKM. The CDR3 sequence is CASRAGVQPQHF. CDR3 coding DNA: TGTGCCAGCAGGGCGGGGGTCCAGCCCCAGCATTTT.

J is TRBJ2-5 and V is TRBV2; TRBD1 aligns across 7 bases. V was pared by 1 base and J by 13 bases, with 3 bases of the junction left unmatched. Germline-derived CDR1 and CDR2 are SNHLY and FYNNEI. This CDR3 spans 11 amino acids. The chain's CDR3 is CASSEVAGGYF. In DNA, the CDR3 is TGTGCCAGCAGTGAAGTGGCAGGGGGGTACTTC.

The chain has TRBV27 and TRBJ2-7; possible D gene TRBD2, 5 bases. CDR1 and CDR2 (germline): MNHEY, SMNVEV (reference sequence). The V gene lost 6 bases and the J gene lost 6 bases, with 18 bases spanning the gap. There are 14 residues in the CDR3. The CDR3 sequence is CASRGFDGKVEQYF. Here the CDR3 DNA reads TGTGCCAGCAGGGGTTTTGACGGGAAGGTCGAGCAGTACTTC.

The chain has TRBV6-5 and TRBJ2-5, with D maybe TRBD2 (5 bases). CDR3 size: 14 residues. Germline-derived CDR1 and CDR2 are MNHEY and SVGAGI. Trimming pared 8 bases from V and 1 base from J, leaving 14 bases between. The CDR3 here is CASGGYPPQETQYF. Written as DNA, the CDR3 is TGTGCCAGCGGCGGGTACCCTCCCCAAGAGACCCAGTACTTC.

About this clone: The junction differs from germline at one of its ends, possibly a read error. The J gene is TRBJ2-7, the V gene TRBV7-7; D not certain. Germline V gene data show CDR1 as SSHAT and CDR2 as FNYEAQ (reference sequence). The CDR3 is 12 amino acids. CDR3 coding DNA: TGTGCTAGCAGCTTACTGTCCTCCGAGCAGTACTTC. Amino acids: CASSLLSSEQYF.

The chain carries TRBV2 and TRBJ1-5, with 10 bases that match TRBD1. The germline V gene has CDR1 SNHLY and CDR2 FYNNEI. V was clipped by 8 bases and J by 3 bases; unmatched bases: 7. The length of the CDR3 is 15 residues. The CDR3 is CASGGTGAPNQPQHF. As DNA, the CDR3 is TGTGCCAGCGGGGGGACAGGGGCACCCAATCAGCCCCAGCATTTT.

The chain combines TRBV10-3 with TRBJ1-1; 10 bases align to TRBD1. Trimming removed 6 bases from V and 5 bases from J; junction bases left unmatched: 6. CDR3 length: 14 residues. The V gene's germline CDR1 is ENHRY and CDR2 SYGVKD. CDR3 DNA sequence: TGTGCCATCAGCCGGACAGGGGGAGAGACTGAAGCTTTCTTT. Residues: CAISRTGGETEAFF.

Here the CDR3 DNA reads TGTGCCAGCTCACCGATAACAGGGAACCTGTACGAGCAGTACTTC. Translating gives CASSPITGNLYEQYF. J is TRBJ2-7 and V is TRBV18; tentatively, D is TRBD1 (6 bases). The germline CDR1 and CDR2 sequences are KGHSH and LQKENI. This CDR3 contains 15 residues. The V end was cut by 3 bases, the J end by 4 bases, with 16 bases between.